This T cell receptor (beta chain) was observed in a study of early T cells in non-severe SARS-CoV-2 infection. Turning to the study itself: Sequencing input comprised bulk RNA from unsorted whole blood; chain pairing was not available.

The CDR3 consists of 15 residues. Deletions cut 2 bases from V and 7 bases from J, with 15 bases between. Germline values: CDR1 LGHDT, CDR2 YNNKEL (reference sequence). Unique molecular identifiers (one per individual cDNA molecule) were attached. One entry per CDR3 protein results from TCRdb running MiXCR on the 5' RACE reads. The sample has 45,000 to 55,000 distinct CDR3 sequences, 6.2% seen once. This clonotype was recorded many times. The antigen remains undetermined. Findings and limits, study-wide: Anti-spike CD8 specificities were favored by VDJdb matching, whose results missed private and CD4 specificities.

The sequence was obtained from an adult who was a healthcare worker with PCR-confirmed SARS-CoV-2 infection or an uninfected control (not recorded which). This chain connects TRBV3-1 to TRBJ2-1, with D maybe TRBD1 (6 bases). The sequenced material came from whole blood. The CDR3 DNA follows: TGTGCCAGCAGCCAATCAGGGGCGCGAAGGAATGAGCAGTTCTTC. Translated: CASSQSGARRNEQFF.